This TCR beta chain originates from a study of T-cell reconstitution after alpha-beta-depleted transplantation in children. Germline CDR1 is SGHVS and CDR2 is FNYEAQ. Trimming left V 2 bases short and J 8 bases short, with 7 bases between. CDR3 length equals 12 residues. In regard to this clonotype: Its target is not known.

General observations from the study: Several hundred rapidly expanded clones from non-depleted graft cells reportedly supplied alpha-beta T cells about two months post-transplant. T-cell counts and diversity were attributed mostly to newly produced T cells one year after transplant.

Unique molecular identifiers were incorporated into the prepared TCRbeta library. TCRdb re-called the PCR reads with MiXCR, one entry per CDR3 protein. The sample carries roughly 670,000 distinct CDR3 sequences, around 12% recorded once. This clonotype originated in a girl aged 2-10 years with congenital amegakaryocytic thrombocytopenia, due to receive a stem cell transplant. The chain combines TRBV7-6 with TRBJ2-1, with D unresolved. Sequencing was performed on PBMCs, taken before TCRalphabeta/CD19-depleted stem cell transplant. The CDR3 is CASSLMGHEQFF. The CDR3 DNA reads TGTGCCAGCAGCTTAATGGGTCATGAGCAGTTCTTC.